Described below is a single TCR beta chain sequence and its context. This sample was included in a study of CD8+CD57+ T cells in acquired aplastic anemia. Across the study: Mean read depth for CD4+ cells from healthy donors was around 9.9 million.

The template used for profiling TCR beta VDJ and CDR3 was genomic DNA. TCRdb reprocessed the reads with MiXCR, giving one entry per CDR3 protein. Of about 150,000 distinct CDR3 sequences in the sample, more than 35% were seen once. The V end lost 6 bases, the J end lost 3 bases, and 12 bases lay between the germline ends. The germline V gene encodes CDR1 SNHLY and CDR2 FYNNEI. This CDR3 spans 14 amino acids. The receptor comes from a human donor in good health, serving as a control. Sequencing was done on a sample of sorted CD4+, CD8+, or CD8+CD57+ T cells (not recorded which) from PBMCs. The V and J genes are TRBV2 and TRBJ1-5; no clear D gene. The CDR3 DNA sequence: TGTGCCAGCAGGCAGGAAGGGCTCAATCAGCCCCAGCATTTT. Amino acid sequence: CASRQEGLNQPQHF. The whole variable domain, filled in from reference TRBV2 and TRBJ1-5, reads EPEVTQTPSHQVTQMGQEVILRCVPISNHLYFYWYRQILGQKVEFLVSFYNNEISEKSEIFDDQFSVERPDGSNFTLKIRSTKLEDSAMYFCASRQEGLNQPQHFGDGTRLSIL.